This TCR beta chain stems from a study of T cell responses to AZD1222 COVID-19 vaccine. The table came from immunoSEQ multiplex PCR; TCRdb's copy has only in-frame clones and leaves some out. The sample includes roughly 120,000 clones, roughly 90% of them seen just once. Germline V gene lookup returns CDR1 SGHDN and CDR2 FVKESK. This CDR3 contains 11 residues. V was shortened by 1 base and J by 9 bases, with 4 bases between the two germline ends. This clone was counted ten times or more. This chain joins TRBV14 and TRBJ2-1, with D uncertain. The starting material was peripheral blood, obtained 28 days after the second AZD1222 dose. This clonotype was obtained from an adult who received the AZD1222 COVID-19 vaccine. The chain's CDR3 is CASSQGFEQFF. Here the CDR3 DNA reads TGTGCCAGCAGCCAAGGATTTGAGCAGTTCTTC.